The 12 T cell receptor beta chains reported below all come from one sample, sequenced in a study of shared clonotypes between healthy human individuals. Data came from immunoSEQ multiplex PCR; TCRdb stores just in-frame clones and leaves some out. The data contain roughly 2 million clones, roughly 94% of them seen just once; the ten biggest clones take up 0.1% to 0.15%. The source material was naive CD4+ T cells sorted from blood. Specified subset: CD45RA+ positively selected. Receptor source: a man between 18 and 29 years old in good health.

The chain joins TRBV30 to TRBJ2-1; D is unclear. The germline V and J ends were trimmed by 2 bases and 0 bases, with 5 bases remaining between them. The CDR3 is 13 amino acids. Germline loops: CDR1 GTSNPN, CDR2 SVGIG (reference sequence). The CDR3 sequence is CAWSLRSYNEQFF. CDR3 nucleotide sequence: TGTGCCTGGAGTCTCCGCTCCTACAATGAGCAGTTCTTC. The complete variable domain, with remaining parts taken from reference TRBV30 and TRBJ2-1, reads SQTIHQWPATLVQPVGSPLSLECTVEGTSNPNLYWYRQAAGRGLQLLFYSVGIGQISSEVPQNLSASRPQDRQFILSSKKLLLSDSGFYLCAWSLRSYNEQFFGPGTRLTVL.

The V and J genes are TRBV25-1 and TRBJ2-3; 11 positions match TRBD1. CDR1 MGHDK and CDR2 SYGVNS come from the germline V gene. This CDR3 spans 16 amino acids. J gave up 4 bases and V 1 base, and 4 bases lay outside the gene matches. The CDR3 is CASSELGTGGADTQYF. CDR3 sequence (DNA): TGTGCCAGCAGTGAATTGGGGACAGGGGGGGCAGATACGCAGTATTTT.

V gene TRBV10-1 combines with J gene TRBJ2-3; D tentatively fits TRBD1 or TRBD2 (6 bases each). The V end was cut by 4 bases, the J end by 7 bases, with 15 bases between. The germline gives CDR1 WNHNN, CDR2 SYGVQD (reference sequence). This CDR3 is built from 14 residues. CDR3 loop: CASSVSEGGYTQYF. For the CDR3, the DNA is TGCGCCAGCAGTGTTAGCGAGGGGGGTTATACGCAGTATTTT.

This rearrangement joins TRBV7-8 to TRBJ2-3, with 9 positions matching TRBD2. Per the germline V gene, CDR1 is SGHVS and CDR2 is FQNEAQ. After removal of 5 bases from V and 1 base from J, the junction contained 10 bases not matched to a gene. CDR3 size: 17 residues. In DNA, the CDR3 is TGTGCCAGCAGCCCTGGGACTAGCAACGGTGGCACAGATACGCAGTATTTT. Protein product: CASSPGTSNGGTDTQYF.

V gene TRBV27 combines with J gene TRBJ2-3, with 11 nucleotides matching TRBD1. The CDR3 covers 19 residues. CDR1 MNHEY and CDR2 SMNVEV come from the germline V gene (reference sequence). Trimming removed 2 bases from V and 1 base from J; junction bases left unmatched: 11. Written as DNA, the CDR3 is TGTGCCAGCAGTTTAGAGGGGACAGGGGGTTGGAGTGGCACAGATACGCAGTATTTT. It translates to CASSLEGTGGWSGTDTQYF.

The rearrangement uses TRBV6-5 and TRBJ2-6, with a weak D call TRBD2 (6 bases). The CDR3 runs to 14 residues. V was trimmed by 6 bases and J by 2 bases, leaving 8 bases between them. Germline lookup yields CDR1 MNHEY and CDR2 SVGAGI. The DNA for the CDR3 is TGTGCCAGCAGGGAGGGACCTGGGGCCAACGTCCTGACTTTC. This codes for CASREGPGANVLTF.

Details on this clone: At the DNA level, this CDR3 is encoded by other sequences in the same sample as well. The V call is TRBV5-1, the J call TRBJ1-1; no firm D call. Germline values: CDR1 SGHRS, CDR2 YFSETQ. This CDR3 has 13 amino acids. Deletions cut 0 bases from V and 5 bases from J, with 8 bases between. As DNA, the CDR3 is TGCGCCAGCAGCTTGGCTAGTGGGACTGAAGCTTTCTTT. It yields the protein CASSLASGTEAFF. Variable domain in full (rest from reference TRBV5-1 and TRBJ1-1): KAGVTQTPRYLIKTRGQQVTLSCSPISGHRSVSWYQQTPGQGLQFLFEYFSETQRNKGNFPGRFSGRQFSNSRSEMNVSTLELGDSALYLCASSLASGTEAFFGQGTRLTVV.

V is TRBV5-1 and J is TRBJ2-1; a possible D gene is TRBD1 (6 bases). This CDR3 has 16 amino acids. Germline V gene lookup returns CDR1 SGHRS and CDR2 YFSETQ. The ends were cut back, 0 bases at V and 8 bases at J, with 18 bases in the middle. The CDR3 here is CASSLEGAHRADEQFF. Written as DNA, the CDR3 is TGCGCCAGCAGCTTGGAAGGAGCACACAGGGCCGATGAGCAGTTCTTC.

The chain recombines TRBV10-3 with TRBJ2-2; 10 bases are shared with TRBD2. The CDR3 extends over 16 amino acids. V shed 1 base and J 7 bases; nucleotides not matched to a gene: 6. Germline CDR1 ENHRY, CDR2 SYGVKD. The CDR3 DNA follows: TGTGCCATCAGTGAGTGGCTAGCGGGAGAAGGCGGGGAGCTGTTTTTT. Translated, it gives CAISEWLAGEGGELFF.

The chain links TRBV7-2 to TRBJ2-7, with D uncertain. The CDR3 is 15 amino acids. Germline assignment: CDR1 SGHTA and CDR2 FQGNSA. V was clipped by 1 base and J by 0 bases, with 10 bases between them. In DNA form, the CDR3 reads TGTGCCAGCAGCTTAGTCTCGATAATCTCCTACGAGCAGTACTTC. Translation gives CASSLVSIISYEQYF.

The chain combines TRBV7-3 with TRBJ2-7, with 9 bases lining up with TRBD2. This CDR3 spans 13 amino acids. Germline CDR1 SGHTA, CDR2 FQGTGA. The trim removed 5 bases at V and 6 bases at J, leaving 5 bases unmatched. The CDR3 bases are TGTGCCAGCAGCGGGCTAGCGGGGAGCGAGCAGTACTTC. It translates to CASSGLAGSEQYF.

Concerning this clone itself: At the DNA level, this CDR3 is encoded by other sequences in the same sample as well. The chain carries TRBV18 and TRBJ1-1; a possible D gene is TRBD1 (5 bases). Germline CDR1 and CDR2: KGHSH and LQKENI. The CDR3 runs 13 residues. V lost 3 bases to trimming and J lost 1 base, with 6 bases between them. This chain's CDR3 is CASSPQGNTEAFF. CDR3 nucleotides: TGTGCCAGCTCACCCCAGGGGAACACTGAAGCTTTCTTT. Full variable domain (rest looked up from reference TRBV18 and TRBJ1-1): NAGVMQNPRHLVRRRGQEARLRCSPMKGHSHVYWYRQLPEEGLKFMVYLQKENIIDESGMPKERFSAEFPKEGPSILRIQQVVRGDSAAYFCASSPQGNTEAFFGQGTRLTVV.